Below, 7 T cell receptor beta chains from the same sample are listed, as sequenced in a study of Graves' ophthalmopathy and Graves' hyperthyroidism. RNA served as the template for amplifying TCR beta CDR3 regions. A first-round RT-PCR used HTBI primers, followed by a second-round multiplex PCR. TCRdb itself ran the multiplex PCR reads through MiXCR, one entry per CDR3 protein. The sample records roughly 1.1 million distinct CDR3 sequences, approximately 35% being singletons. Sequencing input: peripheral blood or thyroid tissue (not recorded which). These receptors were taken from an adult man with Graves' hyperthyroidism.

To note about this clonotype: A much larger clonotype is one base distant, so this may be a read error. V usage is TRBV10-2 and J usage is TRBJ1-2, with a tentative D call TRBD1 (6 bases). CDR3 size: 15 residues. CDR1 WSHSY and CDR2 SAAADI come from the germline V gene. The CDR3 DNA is TGTGCCAGCAGCCAGGGACACCTCCCAAACTCTGGCTACACCTTC. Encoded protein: CASSQGHLPNSGYTF.

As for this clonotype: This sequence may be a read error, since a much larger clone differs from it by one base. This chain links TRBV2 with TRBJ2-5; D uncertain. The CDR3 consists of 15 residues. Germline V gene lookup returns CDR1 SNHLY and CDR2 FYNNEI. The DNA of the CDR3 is TGTGCCAGCCGTGAAAGCTCACGGAAACCAGAGACCCAGTACTTC. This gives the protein CASRESSRKPETQYF. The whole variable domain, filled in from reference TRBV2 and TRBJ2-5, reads EPEVTQTPSHQVTQMGQEVILRCVPISNHLYFYWYRQILGQKVEFLVSFYNNEISEKSEIFDDQFSVERPDGSNFTLKIRSTKLEDSAMYFCASRESSRKPETQYFGPGTRLLVL.

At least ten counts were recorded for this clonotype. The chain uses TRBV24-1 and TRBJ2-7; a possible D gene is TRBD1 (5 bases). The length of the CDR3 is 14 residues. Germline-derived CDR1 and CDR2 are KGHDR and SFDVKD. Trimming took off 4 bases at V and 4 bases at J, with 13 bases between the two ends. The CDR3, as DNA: TGTGCCACCAGTGAGACGACAGATCCGTACGAGCAGTACTTC. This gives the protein CATSETTDPYEQYF.

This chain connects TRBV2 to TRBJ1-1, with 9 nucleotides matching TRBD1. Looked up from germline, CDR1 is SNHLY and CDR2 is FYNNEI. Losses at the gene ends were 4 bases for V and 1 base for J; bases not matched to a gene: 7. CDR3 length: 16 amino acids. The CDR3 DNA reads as TGTGCCAGCAGTGGACCCCCGGGACAGGGGAACACTGAAGCTTTCTTT. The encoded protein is CASSGPPGQGNTEAFF.

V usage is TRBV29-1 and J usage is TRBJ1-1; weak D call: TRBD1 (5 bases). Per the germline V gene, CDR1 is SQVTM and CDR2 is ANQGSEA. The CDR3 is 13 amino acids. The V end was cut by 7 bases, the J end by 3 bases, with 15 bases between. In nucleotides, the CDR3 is TGCAGCGCCATCCTGGGGGGATACACTGAAGCTTTCTTT. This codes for CSAILGGYTEAFF.

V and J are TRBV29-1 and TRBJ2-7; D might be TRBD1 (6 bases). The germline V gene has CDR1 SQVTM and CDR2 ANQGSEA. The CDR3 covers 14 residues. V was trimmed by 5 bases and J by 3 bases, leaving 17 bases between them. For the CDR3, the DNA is TGCAGCGTTCATCTAACAGGGAACCTCTACGAGCAGTACTTC. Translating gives CSVHLTGNLYEQYF.

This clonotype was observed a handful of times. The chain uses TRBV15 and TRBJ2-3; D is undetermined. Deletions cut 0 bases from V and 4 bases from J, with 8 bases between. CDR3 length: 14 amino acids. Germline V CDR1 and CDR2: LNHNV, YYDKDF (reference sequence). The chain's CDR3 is CATSRDGVSDTQYF. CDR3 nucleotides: TGTGCCACCAGCAGAGATGGAGTTTCAGATACGCAGTATTTT.